The 22 T cell receptor beta chains given below trace back to one sample, sequenced in a study of T cells expressing NK-cell markers. TCRdb re-analyzed the 5' RACE reads; it lists each CDR3 protein once, without DNA. The sample has roughly 450,000 distinct CDR3 sequences. The specimen was blood T cells: a sorted CD56 or NKG2C T cell subset, CD4+ or CD8+ T cells, or bulk PBMC T cells (not recorded which). The receptors derive from a woman in her fifties or sixties in good health.

The V gene is TRBV10-3, the J gene TRBJ2-5; the D call of TRBD1 rests on TCRdb alone, since no DNA is present to check it. The CDR3 is 15 amino acids. From germline, CDR1 is ENHRY and CDR2 SYGVKD. CDR3 region: CAISSPGQGAETQYF.

The chain carries TRBV7-6 and TRBJ2-3; lacking DNA, the TRBD2 call made by TCRdb goes unchecked. CDR3 length equals 15 residues. Germline V gene lookup returns CDR1 SGHVS and CDR2 FNYEAQ. The chain's CDR3 is CASSQTSGSRDTQYF.

The gene calls are TRBV2 and TRBJ2-1; without DNA, the TCRdb call of TRBD2 cannot be checked. CDR1 and CDR2 (germline): SNHLY, FYNNEI. This CDR3 region has 16 residues. CDR3 sequence: CASSKLAGVPGNEQFF.

The genes are TRBV20-1 and TRBJ2-1; no DNA is available, so the TRBD1 call from TCRdb remains unchecked. CDR1 and CDR2 from the germline V gene are DFQATT and SNEGSKA (reference sequence). The length of the CDR3 is 13 residues. The CDR3 region is CSASPGGLNEQFF.

This chain uses TRBV20-1 with TRBJ2-2; TCRdb proposes TRBD2, but this gene call is untestable without DNA. This CDR3 comprises 15 residues. Germline-derived CDR1 and CDR2 are DFQATT and SNEGSKA (reference sequence). The CDR3 sequence is CSARDLRALTGELFF.

This chain's CDR3 is CATSRDRTSGRGDTQYF. The genes are TRBV15 and TRBJ2-3; TCRdb outputs TRBD2, but without DNA this stays unchecked. The CDR3 extends over 17 amino acids. Germline-derived CDR1 and CDR2 are LNHNV and YYDKDF (reference sequence).

The V and J genes are TRBV3-1 and TRBJ2-7; lacking DNA, the TRBD2 call made by TCRdb goes unchecked. CDR3 length equals 15 residues. CDR1 and CDR2 from the germline V gene are LGHDT and YNNKEL (reference sequence). CDR3 in amino acids: CASSPEGRSSYEQYF.

V is TRBV6-6 and J is TRBJ2-7; TCRdb calls TRBD1, which cannot be checked without DNA. The CDR3 extends over 14 amino acids. Germline V CDR1 and CDR2: MNHNY, SVGAGI (reference sequence). CDR3 sequence: CASSSSGKGNEQYF.

The chain is built from TRBV28 and TRBJ2-5. This CDR3 region has 15 residues. In germline, CDR1 is MDHEN, CDR2 SYDVKM. CDR3 residues: CASSLSRPGMETQYF.

The rearrangement links TRBV6-4 to TRBJ2-5; TCRdb outputs TRBD2, but without DNA this stays unchecked. The CDR3 is made up of 17 amino acids. Germline CDR1 MRHNA, CDR2 SNTAGT. The CDR3: CASSDSRASGRVETQYF.

The rearrangement uses TRBV5-1 and TRBJ2-7; there is no DNA to check the TCRdb D call of TRBD2. This CDR3 has 16 amino acids. CDR1 SGHRS and CDR2 YFSETQ come from the germline V gene. CDR3: CASSPTGGRGSYEQYF.

The V gene is TRBV14, the J gene TRBJ2-1; absent DNA, TCRdb's TRBD2 call cannot be checked. CDR3 length: 16 amino acids. Per germline, CDR1 SGHDN and CDR2 FVKESK. The CDR3 protein is CASSQVASGRYNEQFF.

The chain joins TRBV30 to TRBJ2-1; TCRdb designates TRBD2, a call that cannot be tested without DNA. This CDR3 spans 14 amino acids. In germline, CDR1 is GTSNPN, CDR2 SVGIG (reference sequence). The CDR3 spells CAWSRASSYNEQFF. Supplemented by reference TRBV30 and TRBJ2-1, the full variable domain reads SQTIHQWPATLVQPVGSPLSLECTVEGTSNPNLYWYRQAAGRGLQLLFYSVGIGQISSEVPQNLSASRPQDRQFILSSKKLLLSDSGFYLCAWSRASSYNEQFFGPGTRLTVL.

This sequence joins TRBV20-1 and TRBJ2-2. Germline CDR1 DFQATT, CDR2 SNEGSKA (reference sequence). This CDR3 has 15 amino acids. CDR3 in amino acids: CSARARPRNTGELFF.

This chain uses TRBV19 with TRBJ2-3; TCRdb lists TRBD1, though no DNA is available to test this call. The germline V gene has CDR1 LNHDA and CDR2 SQIVND (reference sequence). The CDR3 spans 14 residues. The CDR3: CASSLGSPTDTQYF. The complete variable domain, with remaining parts taken from reference TRBV19 and TRBJ2-3, reads DGGITQSPKYLFRKEGQNVTLSCEQNLNHDAMYWYRQDPGQGLRLIYYSQIVNDFQKGDIAEGYSVSREKKESFPLTVTSAQKNPTAFYLCASSLGSPTDTQYFGPGTRLTVL.

V usage is TRBV7-9 and J usage is TRBJ2-1; absent DNA, TCRdb's TRBD2 call cannot be checked. This CDR3 has 16 amino acids. Germline-derived CDR1 and CDR2 are SEHNR and FQNEAQ (reference sequence). CDR3 residues: CASSPRDIPIFNEQFF.

The chain couples TRBV5-1 to TRBJ1-1. CDR1 and CDR2 (germline): SGHRS, YFSETQ. This CDR3 contains 15 residues. The CDR3 reads CASSPTTAFNTEAFF.

The chain employs TRBV10-3 and TRBJ2-1; without DNA, the TCRdb call of TRBD2 cannot be checked. Per the germline V gene, CDR1 is ENHRY and CDR2 is SYGVKD. The CDR3 extends over 14 amino acids. The CDR3 spells CAIRPGTSGYEQFF.

The rearrangement uses TRBV20-1 and TRBJ2-1. CDR3 length equals 16 residues. CDR1 is DFQATT, CDR2 SNEGSKA, per germline (reference sequence). CDR3 region: CSARDPSGATYNEQFF.

The genes are TRBV4-1 and TRBJ2-5; TCRdb proposes TRBD1, but this gene call is untestable without DNA. There are 16 residues in the CDR3. From germline, CDR1 is MGHRA and CDR2 YSYEKL. This chain's CDR3 is CASSRDSTPLGETQYF.

The chain joins TRBV28 to TRBJ2-1; TCRdb returns TRBD2, unconfirmable since there is no DNA. This CDR3 comprises 16 residues. Germline V gene lookup returns CDR1 MDHEN and CDR2 SYDVKM. CDR3 loop: CASSLALAGGPREQFF.

The V gene is TRBV6-5, the J gene TRBJ2-5; TCRdb's D gene call, TRBD1, goes unchecked for lack of DNA. This CDR3 contains 14 residues. Germline assignment: CDR1 MNHEY and CDR2 SVGAGI. The CDR3 protein is CASSLGGVGETQYF.